The 5 T cell receptor beta chains in this list originate from one sample, sequenced in a study of vaccination and CD4 T cells after COVID-19 (dated 2022 in TCRdb). Receptor amplification or capture employed PCR. Sequencer: Illumina iSeq 100. TCR sequencing of DNA from cultured CD4+ T cells used the Oncomine TCR Beta short-read assay at the Johns Hopkins FTIC core. In-frame beta chains were kept once TCRdb had trimmed the public reads at Q25 with fastp and called clones with MiXCR. Each CDR3 protein gets just one entry, which takes the most common genes and DNA from the rows behind it. The sample table contains more than 4,500 distinct CDR3 sequences; only one count was recorded for roughly 34% of them. The ten largest clones represent over 25% of the sample. Read against the paper, the sample's treatment or condition label means: roughly 10-day PBMC culture with coronavirus spike peptide pools or control peptides (ViraFEST assay). CD4+ T cells from unexposed donors were collected before the COVID-19 pandemic (2011-2018).

These TCRs are of unknown antigen specificity. Input material: CD4+ T cells from blood, cultured in vitro. Receptor source: a human donor in good health.

The chain couples TRBV20-1 to TRBJ2-3; TRBD2 matches 9 bases. Looked up from germline, CDR1 is DFQATT and CDR2 is SNEGSKA (reference sequence). This CDR3 has 15 residues. Unmatched junction bases numbered 9, after V lost 3 bases and J lost 5 bases. The CDR3 is CSARRGGGGVDTQYF. The CDR3 DNA is TGCAGTGCTAGGCGGGGCGGGGGGGGTGTAGATACGCAGTATTTT.

This clonotype has a handful of counts. The genes are TRBV10-1 and TRBJ2-7; D unresolved. The CDR3 extends over 13 amino acids. CDR1 and CDR2 (germline): WNHNN, SYGVQD (reference sequence). V lost 3 bases to trimming and J lost 0 bases, with 6 bases between them. CDR3 nucleotides: TGCGCCAGCAGTGAAGACGGCTCCTACGAGCAGTACTTC. Translated, it gives CASSEDGSYEQYF.

This clonotype was detected a few times. The rearrangement joins TRBV10-3 to TRBJ1-5; 7 positions agree with TRBD1. This CDR3 has 16 residues. V dropped 0 bases and J dropped 4; count of bases not matched to a gene: 6. CDR1 is ENHRY, CDR2 SYGVKD, per germline. DNA of the CDR3: TGTGCCATCAGTGAGTCGAAGGGGGCAGGGAATCAGCCCCAGCATTTT. It specifies CAISESKGAGNQPQHF.

The chain employs TRBV7-2 and TRBJ2-5; TRBD2 matches at 12 bases. The CDR3 runs to 17 residues. Germline CDR1 and CDR2: SGHTA and FQGNSA. Trimming cost V 1 base and J 5 bases; bases outside gene matches: 8. This CDR3 reads CASSLGETSGGWETQYF. In DNA form, the CDR3 reads TGTGCCAGCAGCTTAGGCGAAACTAGCGGGGGGTGGGAGACCCAGTACTTC.

This chain joins TRBV19 and TRBJ2-7; weak D call: TRBD1 (5 bases). V was shortened by 2 bases and J by 2 bases, with 7 bases between the two germline ends. The CDR3 has 13 residues. Germline V gene data show CDR1 as LNHDA and CDR2 as SQIVND (reference sequence). The CDR3 nucleotides read TGTGCCAGTAGTATAACAGGCACCTACGAGCAGTACTTC. Its protein is CASSITGTYEQYF.